This entry lists 16 T cell receptor beta chains sequenced from one sample in a study of cytomegalovirus exposure and HLA in healthy donors. PCR amplification relied on 60 Vbeta primers (plus 13 Jbeta primers). Profiled with immunoSEQ multiplex PCR; TCRdb holds only in-frame clones, not every one. Here the sample spans about 240,000 clones, about 86% being singletons. The sample taken for sequencing was PBMCs. The receptors come from a woman between 55 and 75 years old in good health and CMV-seropositive.

This clone was detected once. The rearrangement links TRBV9 to TRBJ2-2; TRBD2 matches at 8 bases. After removal of 0 bases from V and 6 bases from J, the junction contained 7 bases not matched to a gene. The CDR3 covers 16 residues. The germline V gene has CDR1 SGDLS and CDR2 YYNGEE. CDR3 residues: CASSVVGTSYSGELFF. The CDR3 DNA sequence: TGTGCCAGCAGCGTAGTCGGGACTAGTTATTCCGGGGAGCTGTTTTTT.

The rearrangement links TRBV2 to TRBJ2-7, with D possibly TRBD1 on 5 matching bases. The V and J ends lost 4 bases and 1 base respectively, with 11 bases between them. The CDR3 is made up of 14 amino acids. In germline, CDR1 is SNHLY, CDR2 FYNNEI. CDR3: CASSGLQGSYEQYF. CDR3 coding DNA: TGTGCCAGCAGTGGCCTCCAGGGATCCTACGAGCAGTACTTC.

This clone was seen a single time. The CDR3 spells CASWTSDYNEQFF. The CDR3 coding sequence is TGTGCCAGTTGGACTAGCGACTACAATGAGCAGTTCTTC. The chain carries TRBV19 and TRBJ2-1, with 9 bases fitting TRBD2. The CDR3 has 13 residues. The V and J ends lost 8 bases and 3 bases, in that order; junction bases with no gene match: 2. From germline, CDR1 is LNHDA and CDR2 SQIVND (reference sequence).

This rearrangement joins TRBV10-3 to TRBJ2-5, with D perhaps matching TRBD1 (6 bases). V gave up 0 bases and J gave up 3 bases, with 14 bases separating them. From germline, CDR1 is ENHRY and CDR2 SYGVKD. The length of the CDR3 is 16 residues. CDR3 sequence: CAISESVVAGEETQYF. The CDR3 coding sequence is TGTGCCATCAGTGAGTCGGTGGTGGCAGGGGAAGAGACCCAGTACTTC.

This clone was counted only a few times. The chain couples TRBV4-2 to TRBJ1-6, with TRBD1 matching over 9 bases. The CDR3 loop spans 16 amino acids. V gave up 0 bases and J gave up 9 bases; unmatched junction bases: 6. Germline CDR1 reads LGHNA; CDR2 reads YNFKEQ. CDR3 nucleotide sequence: TGTGCCAGCAGCCAAGAATCAGGGACAGGGAGTTCACCCCTCCACTTT. Translation gives CASSQESGTGSSPLHF.

This clone was seen once. The CDR3 DNA is TGTGCCAGCAGTGAAGCACAGTTGAACACTGAAGCTTTCTTT. Translation: CASSEAQLNTEAFF. The gene calls are TRBV2 and TRBJ1-1; no definite D call. Germline CDR1 is SNHLY and CDR2 is FYNNEI. The CDR3 is made up of 14 amino acids. The germline V and J ends were trimmed by 0 bases and 0 bases, with 5 bases remaining between them.

Comment on this clone: Other DNA sequences in this specimen translate into the identical CDR3. The chain recombines TRBV5-1 with TRBJ2-1, with 9 bases matching TRBD1. The CDR3 contains 15 residues. The germline V gene has CDR1 SGHRS and CDR2 YFSETQ. The junction had 2 bases not matched to a gene; V was cut back by 0 bases and J by 4 bases. CDR3: CASSLEQGAYNEQFF. The CDR3 bases are TGCGCCAGCAGCTTGGAACAGGGGGCTTACAATGAGCAGTTCTTC.

This rearrangement joins TRBV4-1 to TRBJ2-1, with D possibly TRBD2 on 6 matching bases. V was cut by 5 bases and J by 9 bases, with 17 bases left in between. The CDR3 runs to 14 residues. Per the germline V gene, CDR1 is MGHRA and CDR2 is YSYEKL. The CDR3 nucleotides are TGCGCCAGCAGCGAAAGACTAGGAAGGACTGAGCAGTTCTTC. Amino acids: CASSERLGRTEQFF.

This clone was seen a single time. This chain uses TRBV7-9 with TRBJ1-1; TRBD1 might be the D (6 bases). This CDR3 has 14 amino acids. Germline V gene lookup returns CDR1 SEHNR and CDR2 FQNEAQ (reference sequence). V was clipped by 4 bases and J by 4 bases, with 13 bases between them. CDR3 sequence reads: CASSSMQGLTEAFF. CDR3 coding DNA: TGTGCCAGCAGCTCGATGCAGGGGCTCACTGAAGCTTTCTTT.

CDR3 amino acids: CASSFVTGKPYGYTF. The CDR3 nucleotides are TGTGCCAGCAGTTTTGTGACAGGGAAGCCTTATGGCTACACCTTC. This chain uses TRBV27 with TRBJ1-2, with TRBD1 matching over 7 bases. Germline V CDR1 and CDR2: MNHEY, SMNVEV (reference sequence). CDR3 size: 15 residues. Trimming cost V 3 bases and J 5 bases; bases outside gene matches: 9.

This chain connects TRBV30 to TRBJ2-3; TRBD1 matches at 9 bases. The ends lost 2 bases at V and 2 bases at J; junction bases unmatched: 5. The CDR3 contains 15 residues. Looked up from germline, CDR1 is GTSNPN and CDR2 is SVGIG (reference sequence). CDR3 in DNA: TGTGCCTGGAGTAGGACAGGGGTTTACACAGATACGCAGTATTTT. It is translated as CAWSRTGVYTDTQYF. Combining the CDR3 with reference TRBV30 and TRBJ2-3 gives the whole variable domain SQTIHQWPATLVQPVGSPLSLECTVEGTSNPNLYWYRQAAGRGLQLLFYSVGIGQISSEVPQNLSASRPQDRQFILSSKKLLLSDSGFYLCAWSRTGVYTDTQYFGPGTRLTVL.

The rearrangement uses TRBV4-1 and TRBJ2-5; 9 bases map to TRBD1. V trimming: 2 bases; J trimming: 2 bases; junction bases outside the gene matches: 15. Germline assignment: CDR1 MGHRA and CDR2 YSYEKL. CDR3 size: 19 residues. DNA of the CDR3: TGCGCCAGCAGCCAATATTCACAGGGGGCCACCACTTCACAAGAGACCCAGTACTTC. Translating it yields CASSQYSQGATTSQETQYF.

This chain uses TRBV19 with TRBJ1-4, with 10 bases identical to TRBD1. This CDR3 contains 15 residues. V trimming: 5 bases; J trimming: 7 bases; junction bases outside the gene matches: 7. Germline V gene data show CDR1 as LNHDA and CDR2 as SQIVND (reference sequence). For the CDR3, the DNA is TGTGCCAGTAGTCCGCGACAGGGGGCGCGTGAAAAACTGTTTTTT. It translates to CASSPRQGAREKLFF.

This chain joins TRBV7-8 and TRBJ1-5; no clear D. Germline CDR1 SGHVS, CDR2 FQNEAQ. V lost 4 bases and J lost 7, with 17 bases in between. CDR3 length equals 15 residues. The CDR3 here is CASSYGLHLGQPQHF. CDR3 nucleotides: TGTGCCAGCAGCTACGGACTCCACCTCGGGCAGCCCCAGCATTTT.

The J gene is TRBJ2-5, the V gene TRBV28; D not certain. The germline V gene has CDR1 MDHEN and CDR2 SYDVKM. CDR3 length: 12 residues. The V end was cut by 8 bases, the J end by 2 bases, with 9 bases between. The chain's CDR3 is CASVAAQETQYF. In DNA, the CDR3 is TGTGCCAGCGTGGCAGCGCAAGAGACCCAGTACTTC.

V is TRBV9 and J is TRBJ2-3, with 11 positions matching TRBD2. With V trimmed by 2 bases and J by 0 bases, 5 bases remained unmatched. Germline CDR1 is SGDLS and CDR2 is YYNGEE. The CDR3 covers 17 residues. The CDR3 sequence: CASSVSGRADSTDTQYF. CDR3 coding DNA: TGTGCCAGCAGCGTTAGCGGGAGGGCCGATAGCACAGATACGCAGTATTTT.